This T cell receptor (beta chain) stems from a study of blood T cell repertoires in COVID-19. Across the whole study: Acute-phase and convalescent COVID-19 samples originated in the United States, Italy and Spain.

Per the germline V gene, CDR1 is SGHRS and CDR2 is YFSETQ. This CDR3 is built from 15 residues. Libraries were prepared by immunoSEQ multiplex PCR; TCRdb keeps only in-frame clonotypes and omits some of them. The sample shows more than 100,000 clones, approximately 88% of them seen only once. In regard to this clone: A read error may produce the germline difference seen at one junction end.

Input material: peripheral blood. The chain recombines TRBV5-1 with TRBJ2-3; 8 nucleotides agree with TRBD2. The TCR was taken from a man aged 55 to 70 with acute or convalescent COVID-19. This CDR3 reads CASSLGLASRDTQYF. CDR3 nucleotides: TGCGCCAGCAGCTTGGGACTAGCGAGCAGAGATACGCAGTATTTT.